This T cell receptor (beta chain) was sequenced for a study of cytotoxic CD8 clonotypes in ibrutinib-treated CLL. Study context: Of a cohort that held about 12 relapsed/refractory and roughly 14 treatment-naive patients, about 18 were IGHV unmutated. Response specimens were obtained following a median treatment duration of about 12 months, with a range of 6 to 36.

PBMCs were cryopreserved, and around 1.9 micrograms of genomic DNA from them went into TCR beta libraries. This CDR3 has 14 amino acids. The ends were cut back, 6 bases at V and 7 bases at J, with 16 bases in the middle. CDR1 is MNHNY and CDR2 is SVGAGI in the germline V gene (reference sequence). Profiled with immunoSEQ multiplex PCR; TCRdb holds only in-frame clones, not every one. The profile shows 65,000 to 85,000 clones, around four fifths of them singletons. Here the sequenced sample was PBMCs, taken after 24 months of ibrutinib treatment. The chain couples TRBV6-6 to TRBJ1-5, with unresolved D. This sequence was found in a human donor with chronic lymphocytic leukemia. CDR3 in amino acids: CASSLQSQAQPQHF. Written as DNA, the CDR3 is TGTGCCAGCAGCTTACAGTCCCAGGCCCAGCCCCAGCATTTT.